This is a list of T cell receptor beta chains from one sample in a study of OX40 agonist ivuxolimab in advanced cancers. Measured with immunoSEQ multiplex PCR; TCRdb has only the in-frame clones, and not every one. This table holds about 94,000 clones, more than 70% found once. The sample here was CD4+ or CD8+ T cells sorted from blood, taken in a trial of the OX40 agonist ivuxolimab. These receptors all stem from an adult with an advanced solid tumor such as melanoma, head and neck, liver or kidney cancer. CDR3s include the opening cysteine and the closing phenylalanine or tryptophan. Each record gives: clone size, D gene, V gene, J gene, CDR3 protein, CDR3 DNA. D genes are given only for firm matches. Clone size is shown for a subset of rows, as once, few, many or a class of expanded clone.

clone size: .; D gene: .; V gene: TRBV5-1; J gene: TRBJ1-4; CDR3 protein: CASRNWGGPDEKLFF; CDR3 DNA: TGCGCCAGCCGTAACTGGGGGGGCCCCGACGAAAAACTGTTTTTT
clone size: .; D gene: .; V gene: TRBV6-5; J gene: TRBJ2-5; CDR3 protein: CASSPRGARSETQYF; CDR3 DNA: TGTGCCAGCAGCCCACGTGGCGCTCGGTCGGAGACCCAGTACTTC
clone size: .; D gene: TRBD1; V gene: TRBV5-5; J gene: TRBJ1-1; CDR3 protein: CASTRAGGLMNTEAFF; CDR3 DNA: TGTGCCAGCACTAGGGCAGGGGGCCTCATGAACACTGAAGCTTTCTTT
clone size: .; D gene: .; V gene: TRBV5-1; J gene: TRBJ2-7; CDR3 protein: CASSLVEGHEQYF; CDR3 DNA: TGCGCCAGCAGCTTGGTCGAGGGCCACGAGCAGTACTTC
clone size: .; D gene: .; V gene: TRBV19; J gene: TRBJ2-2; CDR3 protein: CASSIQGSTGELFF; CDR3 DNA: TGTGCCAGTAGTATTCAGGGGTCCACCGGGGAGCTGTTTTTT
clone size: .; D gene: .; V gene: TRBV5-4; J gene: TRBJ2-5; CDR3 protein: CASSSLKGGQGETQYF; CDR3 DNA: TGTGCCAGCAGCTCCCTGAAGGGGGGGCAGGGAGAGACCCAGTACTTC
clone size: .; D gene: .; V gene: TRBV10-3; J gene: TRBJ1-5; CDR3 protein: CAISDGPGNQPQHF; CDR3 DNA: TGTGCCATCAGTGATGGTCCTGGGAATCAGCCCCAGCATTTT
clone size: .; D gene: .; V gene: TRBV5-4; J gene: TRBJ2-6; CDR3 protein: CASSLSGRSSGANVLTF; CDR3 DNA: TGTGCCAGCAGCTTGAGTGGCAGGAGCTCTGGGGCCAACGTCCTGACTTTC
clone size: many; D gene: .; V gene: TRBV2; J gene: TRBJ1-6; CDR3 protein: CASIQTVSYNSPLHF; CDR3 DNA: TGTGCCAGCATCCAGACAGTCTCCTATAATTCACCCCTCCACTTT
clone size: .; D gene: TRBD1; V gene: TRBV29-1; J gene: TRBJ2-1; CDR3 protein: CSVVGTGGYNEQFF; CDR3 DNA: TGCAGCGTTGTAGGGACAGGGGGGTACAATGAGCAGTTCTTC
clone size: few; D gene: TRBD1; V gene: TRBV10-3; J gene: TRBJ1-6; CDR3 protein: CAITGGTGRSPLHF; CDR3 DNA: TGTGCCATCACCGGGGGGACAGGTCGTTCACCCCTCCACTTT
clone size: .; D gene: .; V gene: TRBV5-1; J gene: TRBJ1-6; CDR3 protein: CASSPGRSYNSPLHF; CDR3 DNA: TGCGCCAGCAGCCCCGGACGTTCCTATAATTCACCCCTCCACTTT
clone size: .; D gene: .; V gene: TRBV5-1; J gene: TRBJ2-3; CDR3 protein: CASKPGGPSTDTQYF; CDR3 DNA: TGCGCCAGCAAGCCCGGGGGACCTAGCACAGATACGCAGTATTTT
clone size: .; D gene: TRBD1; V gene: TRBV10-2; J gene: TRBJ1-3; CDR3 protein: CASRTGNTIYF; CDR3 DNA: TGCGCCAGCAGGACAGGGAACACCATATATTTT
clone size: .; D gene: .; V gene: TRBV14; J gene: TRBJ2-7; CDR3 protein: CASSQDQGREQYF; CDR3 DNA: TGTGCCAGCAGCCAAGATCAGGGGAGAGAGCAGTACTTC
clone size: .; D gene: .; V gene: TRBV6-1; J gene: TRBJ1-1; CDR3 protein: CASGPQGNTEAFF; CDR3 DNA: TGTGCCAGCGGGCCCCAGGGGAACACTGAAGCTTTCTTT
clone size: .; D gene: .; V gene: TRBV6-1; J gene: TRBJ1-6; CDR3 protein: CASRLGDSPLHF; CDR3 DNA: TGTGCCAGCAGGCTCGGAGATTCACCCCTCCACTTT